This entry lists 30 T cell receptor beta chains sequenced from one sample in a study of OX40 agonist ivuxolimab in advanced cancers. TCRdb's table, derived via immunoSEQ multiplex PCR, lists solely in-frame clones and lacks some. The sample has tens of thousands of clones; around 86% are singletons. This specimen consisted of CD4+ or CD8+ T cells sorted from blood, obtained in a trial of the OX40 agonist ivuxolimab. All receptors come from an adult with an advanced solid tumor such as melanoma, head and neck, liver or kidney cancer.

The gene calls are TRBV30 and TRBJ1-4; 7 nucleotides agree with TRBD1. Germline trimming cut 4 bases from V and 5 bases from J; bases unmatched to any gene: 13. This CDR3 has 16 amino acids. Germline V CDR1 and CDR2: GTSNPN, SVGIG (reference sequence). The CDR3 region is CAWTLPGTEKNEKLFF. CDR3 DNA: TGTGCCTGGACTCTCCCCGGGACAGAAAAAAATGAAAAACTGTTTTTT.

The chain couples TRBV28 to TRBJ1-2, with a tentative D call TRBD1 (5 bases). Trimming took off 6 bases at V and 6 bases at J, with 14 bases between the two ends. This CDR3 spans 13 amino acids. Germline CDR1 and CDR2: MDHEN and SYDVKM. The CDR3: CASRIEGRDGYTF. DNA for the CDR3: TGTGCCAGCAGAATCGAGGGGAGGGATGGCTACACCTTC.

The rearrangement uses TRBV5-5 and TRBJ2-1; TRBD2 aligns across 12 bases. CDR1 is SGHKS and CDR2 is YYEKEE in the germline V gene (reference sequence). CDR3 length: 15 residues. V trimming: 4 bases; J trimming: 7 bases; junction bases outside the gene matches: 6. The CDR3 nucleotides are TGTGCCAGCAGCCACCGACTAGCGGGGGTAAATGAGCAGTTCTTC. This gives the protein CASSHRLAGVNEQFF. Full variable domain (rest looked up from reference TRBV5-5 and TRBJ2-1): DAGVTQSPTHLIKTRGQQVTLRCSPISGHKSVSWYQQVLGQGPQFIFQYYEKEERGRGNFPDRFSARQFPNYSSELNVNALLLGDSALYLCASSHRLAGVNEQFFGPGTRLTVL.

On this clone: Germline and junction disagree at one end, which may indicate a read error. The V and J genes are TRBV11-3 and TRBJ1-2; TRBD1 agrees at 8 bases. The CDR3 consists of 12 residues. The germline V gene has CDR1 SGHNT and CDR2 YENEEA. The CDR3, as DNA: TGTGCCAGCAGCCCCCGGACAGGGCCCCTTGCCTTC. It encodes CASSPRTGPLAF.

The rearrangement links TRBV29-1 to TRBJ1-1; a possible D gene is TRBD1 (6 bases). The length of the CDR3 is 13 residues. Between the trimmed V and J ends, which lost 6 bases and 0 bases, there was a span of 11 bases. Germline loops: CDR1 SQVTM, CDR2 ANQGSEA. This CDR3 reads CSVNRVVNTEAFF. The CDR3 DNA sequence: TGCAGCGTGAACAGGGTTGTGAACACTGAAGCTTTCTTT.

The chain couples TRBV28 to TRBJ2-3; 11 nucleotides align to TRBD2. The germline V gene has CDR1 MDHEN and CDR2 SYDVKM. The CDR3 spans 15 residues. V lost 3 bases to trimming and J lost 2 bases; unmatched junction nucleotides: 1. The CDR3 DNA follows: TGTGCCAGCAGTTTGACTAGCGGGATCACAGATACGCAGTATTTT. This sequence encodes CASSLTSGITDTQYF.

In DNA, the CDR3 is TGTGCCAGCAGTCGTGGAGACGCAGATACGCAGTATTTT. Translation gives CASSRGDADTQYF. This sequence joins TRBV27 and TRBJ2-3; D call uncertain. This CDR3 contains 13 residues. Germline-derived CDR1 and CDR2 are MNHEY and SMNVEV (reference sequence). Trimming shortened V by 5 bases and J by 4 bases, and 10 bases separated the two germline ends.

This chain links TRBV28 with TRBJ1-1, with a weak D call TRBD1 (6 bases). V gave up 4 bases and J gave up 1 base, with 16 bases separating them. The germline gives CDR1 MDHEN, CDR2 SYDVKM. This CDR3 comprises 16 residues. CDR3 loop: CASSSPFRGGNTEAFF. In nucleotides, the CDR3 is TGTGCCAGCAGTTCCCCTTTTAGAGGGGGGAACACTGAAGCTTTCTTT.

The CDR3 here is CASSLGVQGTYGYTF. In DNA, the CDR3 is TGTGCCAGCAGCTTAGGCGTACAGGGGACCTATGGCTACACCTTC. The V gene is TRBV7-2, the J gene TRBJ1-2, with 7 bases identical to TRBD1. The CDR3 contains 15 residues. The junction had 6 bases not matched to a gene; V was cut back by 1 base and J by 4 bases. Germline assignment: CDR1 SGHTA and CDR2 FQGNSA.

CDR3 DNA sequence: TGTGCCAGCAGCATGACTAGCGGGAGCGACAATGAGCAGTTCTTC. It yields the protein CASSMTSGSDNEQFF. The rearrangement joins TRBV5-4 to TRBJ2-1; the match to TRBD2 covers 12 bases. V lost 4 bases to trimming and J lost 5 bases; unmatched junction nucleotides: 4. The CDR3 runs to 15 residues. CDR1 SGHNT and CDR2 YYREEE come from the germline V gene (reference sequence). Supplemented by reference TRBV5-4 and TRBJ2-1, the full variable domain reads ETGVTQSPTHLIKTRGQQVTLRCSSQSGHNTVSWYQQALGQGPQFIFQYYREEENGRGNFPPRFSGLQFPNYSSELNVNALELDDSALYLCASSMTSGSDNEQFFGPGTRLTVL.

This sequence joins TRBV4-2 and TRBJ2-2; perhaps D is TRBD1 or TRBD2 (5 bases each). CDR1 is LGHNA, CDR2 YNFKEQ, per germline. The length of the CDR3 is 15 residues. The V and J ends lost 1 base and 6 bases respectively, with 12 bases between them. The CDR3 protein is CASSQGGPLAGELFF. The CDR3 bases are TGTGCCAGCAGCCAAGGGGGACCATTGGCCGGGGAGCTGTTTTTT.

This clone occurred once. V and J are TRBV5-5 and TRBJ2-1; no firm D call. In germline, CDR1 is SGHKS, CDR2 YYEKEE (reference sequence). The CDR3 has 14 residues. The V and J ends lost 5 bases and 4 bases respectively, with 13 bases between them. Written as DNA, the CDR3 is TGTGCCAGCAGTGAGCAGGACCTTTACAATGAGCAGTTCTTC. This encodes CASSEQDLYNEQFF. The whole variable domain, filled in from reference TRBV5-5 and TRBJ2-1, reads DAGVTQSPTHLIKTRGQQVTLRCSPISGHKSVSWYQQVLGQGPQFIFQYYEKEERGRGNFPDRFSARQFPNYSSELNVNALLLGDSALYLCASSEQDLYNEQFFGPGTRLTVL.

V is TRBV5-1 and J is TRBJ2-1; TRBD2 matches at 8 bases. Germline CDR1 and CDR2: SGHRS and YFSETQ. The V gene end was trimmed by 0 bases and the J gene end by 3 bases; junction bases not matched to a gene: 5. The CDR3 contains 16 residues. In DNA form, the CDR3 reads TGCGCCAGCAGCTTGGGAGCGGGAGATAGCTACAATGAGCAGTTCTTC. It specifies CASSLGAGDSYNEQFF.

The chain employs TRBV2 and TRBJ2-3; D ambiguous. Trimming took 7 bases from V and 6 from J, leaving 11 bases between them. This CDR3 spans 12 amino acids. Germline CDR1 and CDR2: SNHLY and FYNNEI. The CDR3 region is CASTPLLDTQYF. The DNA for the CDR3 is TGTGCCAGCACCCCTCTCTTGGATACGCAGTATTTT.

The genes are TRBV11-3 and TRBJ2-3; D is ambiguous. The DNA end is a closer match to TRBJ1-5, so the J assignment may be wrong. This CDR3 has 16 residues. CDR1 is SGHNT and CDR2 is YENEEA in the germline V gene. Written as DNA, the CDR3 is TGTGCCAGCAGCTTAGGGGCGGGAGTGGATGGAGATACGCAGCATTTT. Translation gives CASSLGAGVDGDTQHF.

This chain uses TRBV9 with TRBJ2-7; 10 bases are shared with TRBD2. Germline-derived CDR1 and CDR2 are SGDLS and YYNGEE. This CDR3 has 21 residues. V lost 1 base and J lost 2; bases outside the gene matches: 21. This CDR3 reads CASSVTPYTGSEAGGTYEQYF. As DNA, the CDR3 is TGTGCCAGCAGCGTAACCCCCTATACAGGGAGCGAAGCGGGAGGGACCTACGAGCAGTACTTC.

J is TRBJ2-1 and V is TRBV19; the match to TRBD1 covers 8 bases. Per germline, CDR1 LNHDA and CDR2 SQIVND (reference sequence). V lost 5 bases and J lost 10; bases outside the gene matches: 7. The CDR3 sequence is 13 residues long. CDR3 region: CASSLGQVREQFF. Here the CDR3 DNA reads TGTGCCAGTAGTTTGGGACAGGTTCGCGAGCAGTTCTTC.

This clone has a handful of counts. The chain links TRBV11-2 to TRBJ1-1; TRBD1 matches 7 bases. The CDR3 has 13 amino acids. Germline CDR1 is SGHAT and CDR2 is FQNNGV. Losses at the gene ends were 0 bases for V and 10 bases for J; bases not matched to a gene: 5. CDR3 nucleotides: TGTGCCAGCAGCTTAGAGCTACAGGGGCTAGCTTTCTTT. It specifies CASSLELQGLAFF.

The CDR3 loop reads CASSSRGDRNNEQFF. The CDR3 coding sequence is TGTGCCAGCTCATCACGAGGGGACAGAAACAATGAGCAGTTCTTC. The chain couples TRBV18 to TRBJ2-1; TRBD1 matches 7 bases. Trimming took 5 bases from V and 5 from J; bases not matched to a gene: 9. This CDR3 contains 15 residues. Germline V gene lookup returns CDR1 KGHSH and CDR2 LQKENI.

The CDR3 loop is CASSSPRLAGYYNEQFF. The CDR3 nucleotides are TGTGCCAGCAGCTCGCCCCGACTAGCGGGATATTACAATGAGCAGTTCTTC. The genes are TRBV7-9 and TRBJ2-1, with 11 bases matching TRBD2. CDR1 SEHNR and CDR2 FQNEAQ come from the germline V gene (reference sequence). V was clipped by 4 bases and J by 4 bases; unmatched bases: 9. CDR3 size: 17 residues.

CDR3 bases: TGCGCCAGCAGTTCTGTCGGACAGGGCCCCGCCGGAACCGGGGAGCTGTTTTTT. As protein: CASSSVGQGPAGTGELFF. The chain links TRBV5-1 to TRBJ2-2; 8 positions agree with TRBD1. Germline assignment: CDR1 SGHRS and CDR2 YFSETQ. J was trimmed by 5 bases and V by 5 bases; bases with no gene match: 17. The CDR3 consists of 18 residues.

This sequence joins TRBV7-2 and TRBJ1-2, with 8 bases that match TRBD1. CDR1 and CDR2 from the germline V gene are SGHTA and FQGNSA. This CDR3 has 15 residues. With 4 bases clipped from V and 4 bases from J, the junction kept 8 bases outside the gene matches. Here the CDR3 reads CASSSPDRGIYGYTF. The CDR3 DNA follows: TGTGCCAGCAGCTCCCCCGACAGGGGCATCTATGGCTACACCTTC.

V is TRBV19 and J is TRBJ2-7, with TRBD1 identical over 7 bases. The CDR3 is 14 amino acids. With 5 bases clipped from V and 3 bases from J, the junction kept 7 bases outside the gene matches. Germline V gives CDR1 LNHDA, CDR2 SQIVND (reference sequence). CDR3 loop: CASSSRDRDYEQYF. The CDR3 DNA reads TGTGCCAGTAGTTCCCGGGACAGAGACTACGAGCAGTACTTC.

The genes are TRBV6-5 and TRBJ2-7; the D call may be TRBD1 or TRBD2 (5 bases each). The CDR3 has 13 amino acids. Germline loops: CDR1 MNHEY, CDR2 SVGAGI. V was shortened by 5 bases and J by 4 bases, with 12 bases between the two germline ends. The CDR3 sequence: CASSQMGDYEQYF. CDR3 sequence (DNA): TGTGCCAGCAGTCAGATGGGGGATTACGAGCAGTACTTC.

The chain recombines TRBV28 with TRBJ2-3; TRBD2 agrees at 9 bases. Germline V gives CDR1 MDHEN, CDR2 SYDVKM. With 6 bases clipped from V and 1 base from J, the junction kept 8 bases outside the gene matches. The length of the CDR3 is 16 residues. CDR3 sequence reads: CASSLIAGVGTDTQYF. The CDR3 region has the DNA TGTGCCAGCAGCCTCATAGCGGGAGTGGGCACAGATACGCAGTATTTT. The full variable domain, completed using reference TRBV28 and TRBJ2-3, is DVKVTQSSRYLVKRTGEKVFLECVQDMDHENMFWYRQDPGLGLRLIYFSYDVKMKEKGDIPEGYSVSREKKERFSLILESASTNQTSMYLCASSLIAGVGTDTQYFGPGTRLTVL.

This chain links TRBV5-1 with TRBJ2-1, with 7 nucleotides matching TRBD2. Losses at the gene ends were 0 bases for V and 5 bases for J; bases not matched to a gene: 8. Germline V gene data show CDR1 as SGHRS and CDR2 as YFSETQ. The CDR3 has 16 amino acids. Here the CDR3 DNA reads TGCGCCAGCAGCTTGGCCTTGGCGGGAGATCACAATGAGCAGTTCTTC. Protein sequence: CASSLALAGDHNEQFF.

The V call is TRBV30, the J call TRBJ2-2, with 10 bases identical to TRBD2. V lost 2 bases, J lost 2 bases, and 2 bases stayed unmatched. The CDR3 is 15 residues long. The germline V gene encodes CDR1 GTSNPN and CDR2 SVGIG (reference sequence). CDR3 DNA: TGTGCCTGGAGTAGCGGGAGGGCCAACACCGGGGAGCTGTTTTTT. Translated: CAWSSGRANTGELFF.

The chain employs TRBV10-3 and TRBJ2-1; possibly TRBD2 for D (6 bases). The CDR3 is 16 residues long. V gave up 3 bases and J gave up 7 bases, with 19 bases separating them. Germline V gives CDR1 ENHRY, CDR2 SYGVKD. CDR3 DNA: TGTGCCATCAGTGACCCTAAAACGGGGGTCCCTAATGAGCAGTTCTTC. This codes for CAISDPKTGVPNEQFF.

V and J are TRBV28 and TRBJ2-1; no clear D. Germline V lookup: CDR1 MDHEN, CDR2 SYDVKM. V was trimmed by 3 bases and J by 1 base, leaving 7 bases between them. The CDR3 is 14 residues long. CDR3 coding DNA: TGTGCCAGCAGTTTTATGGTTTCCTACAATGAGCAGTTCTTC. Protein sequence: CASSFMVSYNEQFF.

The chain links TRBV4-1 to TRBJ1-5; the match to TRBD1 covers 9 bases. With 0 bases clipped from V and 7 bases from J, the junction kept 7 bases outside the gene matches. Germline CDR1 and CDR2: MGHRA and YSYEKL. This CDR3 has 16 residues. CDR3 sequence (DNA): TGCGCCAGCAGCCAAGAGACTCGACAGGGGGGCCAGCCCCAGCATTTT. Amino acids: CASSQETRQGGQPQHF.